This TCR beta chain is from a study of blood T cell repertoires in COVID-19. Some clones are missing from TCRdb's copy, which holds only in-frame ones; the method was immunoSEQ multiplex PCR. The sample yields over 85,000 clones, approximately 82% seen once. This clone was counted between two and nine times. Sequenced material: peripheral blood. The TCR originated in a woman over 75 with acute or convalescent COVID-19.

The CDR3 coding sequence is TGTGCCAGCAGCTGGCGGACTAGCGGGAAGAATGAGCAGTTCTTC. This sequence encodes CASSWRTSGKNEQFF. This chain links TRBV7-8 with TRBJ2-1, with 12 nucleotides matching TRBD2. V lost 4 bases and J lost 7; bases outside the gene matches: 5. The CDR3 is 15 residues long. Germline V gene sequence: CDR1 SGHVS, CDR2 FQNEAQ.